The next 10 T cell receptor beta chains were all read from a single sample in a study of identifying expanded T cells in peripheral blood. TCRdb's copy holds only in-frame clones and misses some; the assay was immunoSEQ multiplex PCR. The table shows about 110,000 clones, with around 89% occurring only once. Specimen: blood. The source is a person aged 18-69 years in good health.

V is TRBV7-9 and J is TRBJ1-3; D remains ambiguous. V lost 2 bases and J lost 0, with 8 bases in between. The CDR3 has 15 amino acids. Germline V gene sequence: CDR1 SEHNR, CDR2 FQNEAQ (reference sequence). In nucleotides, the CDR3 is TGTGCCAGCAGCTTATTCGTCCTCTCTGGAAACACCATATATTTT. Translation: CASSLFVLSGNTIYF.

V usage is TRBV10-1 and J usage is TRBJ2-5; the D call may be TRBD1 or TRBD2 (6 bases each). The J call is in doubt because the DNA end fits TRBJ2-7 better. CDR3 length: 13 residues. Per the germline V gene, CDR1 is WNHNN and CDR2 is SYGVQD (reference sequence). The CDR3 DNA follows: TGCGCCAGCAGTGGAGGGGGGTACTACGAGCAGTACTTC. The encoded protein is CASSGGGYYEQYF.

V gene TRBV2 combines with J gene TRBJ2-2; D is perhaps TRBD1 or TRBD2 (6 bases each). V was trimmed by 7 bases and J by 7 bases, leaving 19 bases between them. The CDR3 is 15 residues long. Germline CDR1 is SNHLY and CDR2 is FYNNEI. CDR3 loop: CASTPGASRGGELFF. CDR3 DNA: TGTGCCAGCACCCCGGGAGCTAGCAGGGGCGGGGAGCTGTTTTTT.

The sample holds one count of this clone. This chain uses TRBV9 with TRBJ2-7; TRBD2 aligns across 13 bases. Germline CDR1 SGDLS, CDR2 YYNGEE. V shed 3 bases and J 3 bases; nucleotides not matched to a gene: 0. This CDR3 contains 14 residues. In DNA, the CDR3 is TGTGCCAGCAGCGGGACTAGCGGGAGCTACGAGCAGTACTTC. Protein: CASSGTSGSYEQYF.

This rearrangement joins TRBV10-3 to TRBJ2-3, with 16 bases fitting TRBD2. Germline CDR1 is ENHRY and CDR2 is SYGVKD. The CDR3 extends over 17 amino acids. The trim removed 6 bases at V and 7 bases at J, leaving 10 bases unmatched. Here the CDR3 reads CAISDGTSGRAVNTQYF. For the CDR3, the DNA is TGTGCCATCAGCGATGGGACTAGCGGGAGGGCCGTAAATACGCAGTATTTT.

V and J are TRBV10-3 and TRBJ1-2; no definite D call. The CDR3 spans 13 residues. The germline V and J ends were trimmed by 6 bases and 1 base, with 9 bases remaining between them. From germline, CDR1 is ENHRY and CDR2 SYGVKD. This chain's CDR3 is CAISSGDNYGYTF. The DNA of the CDR3 is TGTGCCATCAGCAGCGGTGATAACTATGGCTACACCTTC.

For this clone: The identical CDR3 is also encoded by other nucleotide sequences in the sample. The chain recombines TRBV7-3 with TRBJ1-2, with unresolved D. V lost 2 bases to trimming and J lost 8 bases, with 12 bases between them. CDR1 is SGHTA and CDR2 is FQGTGA in the germline V gene. The CDR3 is 13 residues long. The CDR3 nucleotides read TGTGCCAGCAGCTTATCAGGTTTTTACGGCTACACCTTC. Translating gives CASSLSGFYGYTF. The full variable domain, completed using reference TRBV7-3 and TRBJ1-2, is GAGVSQTPSNKVTEKGKYVELRCDPISGHTALYWYRQSLGQGPEFLIYFQGTGAADDSGLPNDRFFAVRPEGSVSTLKIQRTERGDSAVYLCASSLSGFYGYTFGSGTRLTVV.

The rearrangement joins TRBV6-6 to TRBJ1-2; 7 bases are shared with TRBD1. The germline gives CDR1 MNHNY, CDR2 SVGAGI (reference sequence). Losses at the gene ends were 4 bases for V and 8 bases for J; bases not matched to a gene: 10. CDR3 length equals 14 residues. CDR3: CASSSRDSNKGYTF. CDR3 nucleotides: TGTGCCAGCAGTTCGCGGGACAGCAATAAAGGCTACACCTTC.

The gene calls are TRBV4-1 and TRBJ2-7; D is unclear. Trimming took off 0 bases at V and 1 base at J, with 7 bases between the two ends. Germline values: CDR1 MGHRA, CDR2 YSYEKL. This CDR3 region has 14 residues. In nucleotides, the CDR3 is TGCGCCAGCAGCCAAGATACTCGGTCCTACGAGCAGTACTTC. Protein: CASSQDTRSYEQYF.

The chain recombines TRBV2 with TRBJ1-5; 9 bases align to TRBD1. The V and J ends lost 4 bases and 4 bases, in that order; junction bases with no gene match: 8. This CDR3 has 16 amino acids. CDR1 is SNHLY, CDR2 FYNNEI, per germline. The CDR3 is CASSANLGQGNQPQHF. CDR3 nucleotide sequence: TGTGCCAGCAGTGCTAACCTTGGACAGGGGAATCAGCCCCAGCATTTT.